This T cell receptor (beta chain) was recovered during a study of cytomegalovirus exposure and HLA in healthy donors. The study's findings and limits: Confirmation was obtained in vitro that three CMV-associated chains are specific for CMV antigens.

Germline V gene sequence: CDR1 MNHEY, CDR2 SMNVEV (reference sequence). After removal of 3 bases from V and 0 bases from J, the junction contained 12 bases not matched to a gene. This CDR3 is 19 amino acids long. PCR amplification relied on 60 Vbeta primers (plus 13 Jbeta primers). Data came from immunoSEQ multiplex PCR; TCRdb stores just in-frame clones and leaves some out. Here the sample table reports nearly 200,000 clones. As to this clone: The antigen remains unidentified.

The sample taken for sequencing was PBMCs. The chain combines TRBV27 with TRBJ2-2; 8 nucleotides agree with TRBD1. This receptor was taken from a boy younger than 18 in good health and CMV-seronegative. CDR3 bases: TGTGCCAGCAGTTTCTTGCGGACAGGGCCGTTCGCGAACACCGGGGAGCTGTTTTTT. Encoded protein: CASSFLRTGPFANTGELFF.